This T cell receptor (beta chain) derives from a study of early T cells in non-severe SARS-CoV-2 infection. Study context: Whole-blood bulk RNA, unsorted, was sequenced, and chains were unpaired. The study, taken as a whole, reports: Using VDJdb, the matching emphasized anti-spike CD8 responses while missing private and CD4 specificities.

From germline, CDR1 is SGHDN and CDR2 FVKESK. V was cut by 4 bases and J by 5 bases, with 3 bases left in between. This CDR3 has 11 amino acids. The library protocol tagged individual cDNA molecules with unique molecular identifiers. TCRdb ran MiXCR on the 5' RACE reads and lists one entry per CDR3 protein. Of roughly 40,000 distinct CDR3 sequences listed, about 4% are singletons. This clonotype has just a few counts. Its antigen is unidentified. This TCR was recovered from an adult who was a healthcare worker with PCR-confirmed SARS-CoV-2 infection or an uninfected control (not recorded which). The J gene is TRBJ2-1, the V gene TRBV14; D call uncertain. Sequencing input: whole blood. The CDR3 protein is CASSPDNEQFF. The CDR3 DNA follows: TGTGCCAGCAGCCCCGACAATGAGCAGTTCTTC. The whole variable domain, filled in from reference TRBV14 and TRBJ2-1, reads EAGVTQFPSHSVIEKGQTVTLRCDPISGHDNLYWYRRVMGKEIKFLLHFVKESKQDESGMPNNRFLAERTGGTYSTLKVQPAELEDSGVYFCASSPDNEQFFGPGTRLTVL.